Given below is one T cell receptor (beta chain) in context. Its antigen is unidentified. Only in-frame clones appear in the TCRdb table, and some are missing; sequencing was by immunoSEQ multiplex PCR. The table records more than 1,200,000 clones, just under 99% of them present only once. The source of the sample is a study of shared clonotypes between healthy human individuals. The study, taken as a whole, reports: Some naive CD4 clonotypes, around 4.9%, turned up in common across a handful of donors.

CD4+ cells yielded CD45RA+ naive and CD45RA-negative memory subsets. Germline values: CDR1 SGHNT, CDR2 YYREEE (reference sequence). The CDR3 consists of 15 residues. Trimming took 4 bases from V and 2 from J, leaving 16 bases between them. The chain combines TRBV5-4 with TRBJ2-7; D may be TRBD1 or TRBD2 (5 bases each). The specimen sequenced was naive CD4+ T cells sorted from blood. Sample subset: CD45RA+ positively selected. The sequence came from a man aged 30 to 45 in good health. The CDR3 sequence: CASSPGTTPAYEQYF. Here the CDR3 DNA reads TGTGCCAGCAGCCCTGGGACCACGCCAGCCTACGAGCAGTACTTC.